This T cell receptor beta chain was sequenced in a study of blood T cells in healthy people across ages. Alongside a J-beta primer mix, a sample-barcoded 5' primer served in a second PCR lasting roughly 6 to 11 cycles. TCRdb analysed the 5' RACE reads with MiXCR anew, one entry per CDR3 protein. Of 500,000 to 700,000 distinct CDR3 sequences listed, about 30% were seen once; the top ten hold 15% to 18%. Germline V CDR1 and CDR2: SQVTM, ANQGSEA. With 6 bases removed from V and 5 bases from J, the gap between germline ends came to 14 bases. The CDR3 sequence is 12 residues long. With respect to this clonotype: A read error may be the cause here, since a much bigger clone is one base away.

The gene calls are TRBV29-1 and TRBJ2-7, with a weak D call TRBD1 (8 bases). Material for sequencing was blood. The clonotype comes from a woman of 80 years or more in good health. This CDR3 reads CSVQTGGDEQYF. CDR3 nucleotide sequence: TGCAGCGTACAAACAGGGGGGGACGAGCAGTACTTC.